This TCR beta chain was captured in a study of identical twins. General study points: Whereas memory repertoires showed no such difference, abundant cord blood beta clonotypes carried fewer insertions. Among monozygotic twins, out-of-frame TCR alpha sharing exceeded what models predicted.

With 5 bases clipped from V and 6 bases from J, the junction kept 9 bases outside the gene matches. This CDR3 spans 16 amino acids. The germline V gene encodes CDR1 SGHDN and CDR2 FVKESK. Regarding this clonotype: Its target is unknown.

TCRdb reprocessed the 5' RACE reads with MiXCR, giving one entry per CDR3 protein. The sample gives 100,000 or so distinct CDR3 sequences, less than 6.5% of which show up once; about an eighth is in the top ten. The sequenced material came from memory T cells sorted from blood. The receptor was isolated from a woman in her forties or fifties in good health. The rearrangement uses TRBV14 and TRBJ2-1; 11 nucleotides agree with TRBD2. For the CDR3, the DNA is TGTGCCAGCAGCTCCCTGACTAGCGGGAATCGCAATGAGCAGTTCTTC. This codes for CASSSLTSGNRNEQFF. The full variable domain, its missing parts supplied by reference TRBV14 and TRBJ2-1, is EAGVTQFPSHSVIEKGQTVTLRCDPISGHDNLYWYRRVMGKEIKFLLHFVKESKQDESGMPNNRFLAERTGGTYSTLKVQPAELEDSGVYFCASSSLTSGNRNEQFFGPGTRLTVL.